These 8 T cell receptor beta chains were sequenced from one sample in a study of human T cells and chemical hapten exposure. TCRdb analysed the RACE reads with MiXCR anew, one entry per CDR3 protein. This sample has 300,000 to 450,000 distinct CDR3 sequences; 5% to 6.5% occur once, and the top ten carry 2.6%. Time point of the sample: pre-sensitization, week 0. Treatment in this sample: therapeutic diphenylcyclopropenone sensitization with weekly scalp DPC. Sequencing was performed on whole blood, taken in connection with sensitization to the hapten diphenylcyclopropenone (DPC). Receptors originate from a woman aged 45-60 years with alopecia areata. Some clones in this sample may be carry-over from other donors' samples.

The chain combines TRBV7-2 with TRBJ2-3, with TRBD2 matching over 8 bases. The ends lost 5 bases at V and 0 bases at J; junction bases unmatched: 4. The CDR3 extends over 15 amino acids. The germline V gene has CDR1 SGHTA and CDR2 FQGNSA. Written as DNA, the CDR3 is TGTGCCAGCAGCCGGCGGGGGGATAGCACAGATACGCAGTATTTT. Translation gives CASSRRGDSTDTQYF. Full variable domain (rest looked up from reference TRBV7-2 and TRBJ2-3): GAGVSQSPSNKVTEKGKDVELRCDPISGHTALYWYRQSLGQGLEFLIYFQGNSAPDKSGLPSDRFSAERTGGSVSTLTIQRTQQEDSAVYLCASSRRGDSTDTQYFGPGTRLTVL.

The chain is built from TRBV11-2 and TRBJ2-5, with D possibly being TRBD1 (5 bases). Looked up from germline, CDR1 is SGHAT and CDR2 is FQNNGV. V lost 2 bases and J 2 bases, leaving 6 bases between the germline ends. The length of the CDR3 is 13 residues. The CDR3 DNA is TGTGCCAGCAGCTTAAAGGGGCAAGAGACCCAGTACTTC. Translated, it gives CASSLKGQETQYF.

This clonotype occurred many times. This chain joins TRBV6-5 and TRBJ2-3; 10 positions agree with TRBD2. CDR1 and CDR2 from the germline V gene are MNHEY and SVGAGI. V lost 8 bases and J lost 0; bases outside the gene matches: 8. This CDR3 comprises 16 residues. Here the CDR3 reads CASSSAGGPSTDTQYF. The DNA of the CDR3 is TGTGCCAGCTCTTCAGCGGGGGGGCCTAGCACAGATACGCAGTATTTT.

V gene TRBV12-3 or TRBV12-4 combines with J gene TRBJ1-3; maybe TRBD1 (5 bases). V lost 6 bases and J 1 base, leaving 10 bases between the germline ends. This CDR3 comprises 14 residues. The CDR3 loop reads CASRRGSSGNTIYF. CDR3 DNA sequence: TGTGCCAGCAGGCGGGGGAGTTCTGGAAACACCATATATTTT.

This clonotype showed up many times. The chain is built from TRBV20-1 and TRBJ1-5; 9 positions agree with TRBD1. This CDR3 region has 17 residues. With 3 bases clipped from V and 5 bases from J, the junction kept 14 bases outside the gene matches. Germline-derived CDR1 and CDR2 are DFQATT and SNEGSKA (reference sequence). This CDR3 reads CSASLPGTGRSDQPQHF. Written as DNA, the CDR3 is TGCAGTGCTAGTCTCCCCGGGACAGGGAGGTCGGATCAGCCCCAGCATTTT.

This clonotype was recorded at least ten times. This rearrangement joins TRBV20-1 to TRBJ2-3, with 10 bases lining up with TRBD1. The length of the CDR3 is 18 residues. The J segment lost 1 base and the V segment lost 2 bases, leaving 12 bases of the junction unmatched. Germline CDR1 reads DFQATT; CDR2 reads SNEGSKA (reference sequence). The CDR3 protein is CSARPRRDRGRGTDTQYF. In nucleotides, the CDR3 is TGCAGTGCTAGACCCCGCCGGGACAGGGGAAGGGGCACAGATACGCAGTATTTT.

This clonotype was detected ten times or more. The chain carries TRBV10-3 and TRBJ2-3; D possibly corresponds to TRBD2 (5 bases). This CDR3 comprises 17 residues. V was shortened by 5 bases and J by 3 bases, with 21 bases between the two germline ends. Looked up from germline, CDR1 is ENHRY and CDR2 is SYGVKD. The CDR3 nucleotides read TGTGCCATCAGTCCCAAGGGAGACCACGGATTAACAGATACGCAGTATTTT. It specifies CAISPKGDHGLTDTQYF.

This clonotype was recorded a few times. The J gene is TRBJ1-3, the V gene TRBV20-1; D is unresolved. Germline V gives CDR1 DFQATT, CDR2 SNEGSKA (reference sequence). V lost 0 bases and J lost 4, with 22 bases in between. The CDR3 consists of 18 residues. The CDR3 is CSARDSPPTASWGNTIYF. The CDR3 DNA is TGCAGTGCTAGAGATTCGCCCCCGACTGCCTCATGGGGAAACACCATATATTTT.